The 4 T cell receptor beta chains presented below share a single source sample, sequenced in a study of low-dose radiotherapy and immunotherapy resistance in tumors. Gene-specific TRAV and TRBV primers were used for first-strand cDNA, covering alpha and beta chains. The PCR that amplified TCRs ran for about 20 cycles, relying on a constant-region primer and a V-primer adapter. TCRdb redid the calling of the reads with MiXCR, one entry per CDR3 protein. The sample lists about 89,000 distinct CDR3 sequences, 9% to 9.5% occurring once. Time point: before trial treatment. Sample: PBMCs, taken before treatment. These TCRs come from a male donor with prostate cancer.

There are many counts of this clonotype. As DNA, the CDR3 is TGTGCCAGCAGCTCCGCGACCAGGGGGGTAATCTCTGGAAACACCATATATTTT. It encodes CASSSATRGVISGNTIYF. V and J are TRBV7-2 and TRBJ1-3; 7 bases align to TRBD1. V shed 4 bases, J shed 0 bases, and the junction held 12 bases outside the gene matches. Germline-derived CDR1 and CDR2 are SGHTA and FQGNSA. CDR3 length: 18 amino acids.

This clonotype was recorded many times. The chain carries TRBV7-9 and TRBJ1-4; D might be TRBD1 (6 bases). This CDR3 contains 15 residues. Trimming stripped 5 bases from V and 5 bases from J, with 15 bases between. Germline V gene data show CDR1 as SEHNR and CDR2 as FQNEAQ (reference sequence). CDR3 in amino acids: CASSPTGHRNEKLFF. Here the CDR3 DNA reads TGTGCCAGCAGCCCAACGGGACATAGAAATGAAAAACTGTTTTTT.

This clonotype was counted at least ten times. This chain uses TRBV7-9 with TRBJ2-3; 9 bases map to TRBD2. The CDR3 is made up of 15 amino acids. The germline V gene has CDR1 SEHNR and CDR2 FQNEAQ (reference sequence). V was clipped by 1 base and J by 8 bases; unmatched bases: 7. The CDR3 coding sequence is TGTGCCAGCAGCTTAGTAGTAGCGGGAGCCGGTACGCAGTATTTT. Translating gives CASSLVVAGAGTQYF.

This clonotype came up many times. V gene TRBV20-1 combines with J gene TRBJ2-3, with 9 bases fitting TRBD1. Unmatched junction bases numbered 7, after V lost 1 base and J lost 2 bases. This CDR3 region has 16 residues. CDR1 DFQATT and CDR2 SNEGSKA come from the germline V gene (reference sequence). CDR3: CSARGETGGSTDTQYF. The CDR3 nucleotides are TGCAGTGCTAGAGGAGAGACAGGGGGGTCCACAGATACGCAGTATTTT.